The present TCR beta chain was sequenced within a study of cytomegalovirus exposure and HLA in healthy donors. Study as a whole: Inside one of the first data releases sat 75 million to 100 million unique TCRs taken from HLA-typed donors.

Primers: 60 Vbeta forward and 13 Jbeta reverse. Sequencing was performed with immunoSEQ multiplex PCR; in TCRdb, only in-frame clones are kept and a portion is missing. The data show 150,000 or so clones, more than 60% seen once. A few counts support this clone. Antigen specificity is unknown. Study findings and constraints: Among the CMV-associated chains, three were confirmed in vitro as specific for CMV antigens. Differences between HLA loci emerged in a later analysis of TCR association rates, with DRB1 most and HLA-C fewest. The study designated 164 TCR beta chains cytomegalovirus-associated.

Trimming took off 2 bases at V and 6 bases at J, with 9 bases between the two ends. CDR1 is SGHKS and CDR2 is YYEKEE in the germline V gene (reference sequence). The CDR3 has 13 amino acids. The clonotype comes from a man aged 30 to 45 in good health and CMV-seropositive. Material: PBMCs. The V call is TRBV5-5, the J call TRBJ1-3; D unclear. The CDR3 bases are TGTGCCAGCAGCTTCATTCCACAAAACACCATATATTTT. This gives the protein CASSFIPQNTIYF.